These T cell receptor beta chains were read from a single sample in a study of blood T cell repertoires in COVID-19. Measured with immunoSEQ multiplex PCR; TCRdb has only the in-frame clones, and not every one. Among a few hundred thousand clones listed, around 81% were seen once. The material sequenced was peripheral blood. The receptors were sampled from a woman aged 45-65 years with active or convalescent COVID-19. The CDR3 runs from the conserved cysteine through the conserved F or W. The D gene is left open where the match is weak. A clone size is listed for some rows: how often the clone was seen (once, few, many), or a class if it is expanded.

v_gene	abundance	d_gene	j_gene	CDR3aa	CDR3nt
TRBV12-5	.	.	TRBJ1-5	CASGLVRLSRYSNQPQHF	TGTGCTAGTGGTTTGGTACGCCTCTCCAGGTATAGCAATCAGCCCCAGCATTTT
TRBV11-2	.	TRBD2	TRBJ2-5	CASSRGTSGRASRETQYF	TGTGCCAGCAGCCGCGGGACTAGCGGGAGGGCGAGTCGGGAGACCCAGTACTTC
TRBV21-1	.	.	TRBJ1-4	CASSKVRTAERGGSEKLFF	TGTGCCAGCAGCAAAGTTCGGACAGCGGAACGAGGGGGTTCTGAAAAACTGTTTTTT
TRBV4-2	.	TRBD2	TRBJ2-1	CASSTSGRVYNEQFF	TGTGCCAGCTCGACTAGCGGGAGGGTCTACAATGAGCAGTTCTTC
TRBV6-5	.	TRBD1	TRBJ1-2	CASRAGWDRGYGYTF	TGTGCCAGCAGGGCCGGTTGGGACAGGGGCTATGGCTACACCTTC
TRBV5-1	.	TRBD2	TRBJ2-7	CASSMPGLAGSDSSYEQYF	TGCGCCAGCAGCATGCCGGGACTAGCGGGAAGCGACTCCTCCTACGAGCAGTACTTC
TRBV5-4	.	TRBD1	TRBJ2-1	CASSSARGTGGGNEQFF	TGTGCCAGCAGCTCGGCTCGAGGGACAGGGGGCGGGAATGAGCAGTTCTTC
TRBV18	.	.	TRBJ2-7	CASSPPGSYEQYF	TGTGCCAGCTCACCGCCGGGGTCCTACGAGCAGTACTTC
TRBV6-5	.	TRBD1	TRBJ1-2	CASSYDRVLNGYTF	TGTGCCAGCAGTTACGACAGGGTACTAAATGGCTACACCTTC
TRBV3-1/TRBV3-2	.	TRBD2	TRBJ2-1	CASSQVGTSYNEQFF	TGTGCCAGCAGCCAAGTCGGGACTAGCTACAATGAGCAGTTCTTC
TRBV9	.	.	TRBJ1-1	CASSVGPGGMNTEAFF	TGTGCCAGCAGCGTAGGTCCGGGGGGCATGAACACTGAAGCTTTCTTT
TRBV9	.	TRBD2	TRBJ2-7	CASSAGGDGSYEQYF	TGTGCCAGCAGCGCGGGGGGGGACGGCTCCTACGAGCAGTACTTC
TRBV9	.	TRBD2	TRBJ2-5	CASSAQGLDGETQYF	TGTGCCAGCAGCGCCCAAGGACTAGATGGAGAGACCCAGTACTTC
TRBV18	.	TRBD2	TRBJ2-7	CASSPGLAGYEQYF	TGTGCCAGCTCACCGGGGCTAGCGGGCTACGAGCAGTACTTC
TRBV19	.	.	TRBJ1-5	CASSGMRGVSQPQHF	TGTGCCAGTAGCGGTATGCGGGGAGTCAGTCAGCCCCAGCATTTT
TRBV2	.	TRBD1	TRBJ1-1	CASSEVAPGQGKAFF	TGTGCCAGCAGTGAAGTGGCCCCGGGACAGGGGAAAGCTTTCTTT
TRBV10-3	.	TRBD1	TRBJ1-2	CAISRDSYGYTF	TGTGCCATCAGTAGGGACAGCTATGGCTACACCTTC
TRBV6-4	.	.	TRBJ1-2	CASSDSTGVSGYTF	TGTGCCAGCAGTGACTCGACGGGGGTGAGTGGCTACACCTTC
TRBV23-1	.	.	TRBJ1-5	CASSQSALEEGGNQPQHF	TGCGCCAGCAGTCAATCGGCCCTGGAAGAGGGGGGCAATCAGCCCCAGCATTTT
TRBV7-9	once	TRBD1	TRBJ2-2	CASSAKAGQGIYTGELFF	TGTGCCAGCAGCGCTAAAGCGGGACAGGGGATATACACCGGGGAGCTGTTTTTT
TRBV5-1	.	.	TRBJ2-1	CASSLEGGIGYNEQFF	TGCGCCAGCAGCTTGGAGGGAGGCATTGGCTACAATGAGCAGTTCTTC
TRBV5-1	.	.	TRBJ2-5	CASSGTIQETQYF	TGCGCCAGCAGCGGTACAATTCAAGAGACCCAGTACTTC
TRBV10-3	.	.	TRBJ1-1	CAISEPGTTEAFF	TGTGCCATCAGTGAGCCGGGTACCACTGAAGCTTTCTTT
TRBV21-1	.	.	TRBJ1-5	CASSKEGDRVWSNQPQHF	TGTGCCAGCAGCAAAGAGGGGGACAGGGTTTGGAGCAATCAGCCCCAGCATTTT
TRBV2	.	.	TRBJ2-4	CASRPQLSRGVKNIQYF	TGTGCCAGCAGGCCACAGTTGAGCAGGGGGGTCAAAAACATTCAGTACTTC
TRBV5-1	.	.	TRBJ2-2	CASRIKARGRYTGELFF	TGCGCCAGCAGGATCAAAGCCAGGGGCCGTTACACCGGGGAGCTGTTTTTT
TRBV4-1	few	.	TRBJ2-5	CASSTAAGRETQYF	TGCGCCAGCAGCACGGCTGCGGGGCGGGAGACCCAGTACTTC
TRBV29-1	.	TRBD2	TRBJ2-7	CSVAPGLAGEGSYEQYF	TGCAGCGTCGCGCCGGGACTAGCGGGAGAGGGCTCCTACGAGCAGTACTTC
TRBV5-1	few	TRBD1	TRBJ1-1	CASSPGGQVNTEAFF	TGCGCCAGCAGCCCGGGTGGACAGGTGAACACTGAAGCTTTCTTT
TRBV7-2	.	.	TRBJ2-6	CASSLGGSGANVLTF	TGTGCCAGCAGCTTAGGAGGCTCTGGGGCCAACGTCCTGACTTTC
TRBV20-1	.	.	TRBJ1-2	CSAVLYGYTF	TGCAGTGCTGTCCTCTATGGCTACACCTTC
TRBV7-8	few	TRBD1	TRBJ1-1	CASSLGRGQGEATEAFF	TGTGCCAGCAGCCTAGGCCGAGGACAGGGAGAAGCCACTGAAGCTTTCTTT
TRBV2	.	.	TRBJ2-2	CASRIQGRQRRNTGELFF	TGTGCCAGCAGGATCCAGGGGCGTCAAAGGCGAAACACCGGGGAGCTGTTTTTT
TRBV19	few	.	TRBJ1-5	CASSNDRKYQPQHF	TGTGCCAGTAGTAACGACAGAAAGTATCAGCCCCAGCATTTT
TRBV10-3	.	.	TRBJ1-2	CAITPDRSYGYTF	TGTGCCATCACCCCAGACCGGAGCTATGGCTACACCTTC
TRBV6-1	.	.	TRBJ1-2	CASSERIGQTFYTF	TGTGCCAGCAGTGAGAGAATTGGACAGACGTTCTACACCTTC
TRBV19	.	TRBD1	TRBJ1-2	CASSTRDRWSYGYTF	TGTGCCAGTAGTACCCGGGACAGGTGGTCCTATGGCTACACCTTC
TRBV5-1	.	TRBD1	TRBJ2-7	CASSAGQGVYEQYF	TGCGCCAGCAGCGCGGGACAGGGGGTCTACGAGCAGTACTTC
TRBV27	.	TRBD2	TRBJ2-1	CASSLRLAGSSYNEQFF	TGTGCCAGCAGTTTAAGACTAGCGGGAAGCTCCTACAATGAGCAGTTCTTC
TRBV3-1/TRBV3-2	.	.	TRBJ2-1	CASSQPLGGEQFF	TGTGCCAGCAGCCAACCTCTAGGAGGTGAGCAGTTCTTC
TRBV19	.	.	TRBJ1-6	CASRWENLINSPLHF	TGTGCCAGCCGTTGGGAGAATCTTATAAATTCACCCCTCCACTTT
TRBV24-1	.	.	TRBJ2-1	CATAPSYGNNEQFF	TGTGCCACCGCCCCCTCCTACGGGAACAATGAGCAGTTCTTC
TRBV7-2	.	.	TRBJ2-1	CASQTRGASEQFF	TGTGCCAGCCAAACCAGGGGGGCGAGTGAGCAGTTCTTC
TRBV30	.	.	TRBJ1-1	CAWSPLSRDFEAFF	TGTGCCTGGAGTCCCTTGAGCAGGGATTTTGAAGCTTTCTTT
TRBV7-9	once	TRBD2	TRBJ2-3	CASSSTSGSSDTQYF	TGTGCCAGCAGTTCGACTAGCGGGAGTTCAGATACGCAGTATTTT
TRBV18	.	TRBD2	TRBJ2-1	CASSLRTSGILIYNEQFF	TGTGCCAGCTCACTACGGACTAGCGGAATCCTTATCTACAATGAGCAGTTCTTC
TRBV9	.	TRBD1	TRBJ1-2	CASSERRDREIAGYTF	TGTGCCAGCAGCGAACGCCGGGACAGGGAGATCGCTGGCTACACCTTC
TRBV19	.	TRBD1	TRBJ1-3	CASLRTAGQSFGNTIYF	TGTGCCAGCCTCCGCACGGCGGGACAGAGTTTTGGAAACACCATATATTTT
TRBV7-2	.	TRBD2	TRBJ2-3	CASSLGLAVGLGDTQYF	TGTGCCAGCAGCTTGGGACTAGCTGTAGGGTTAGGAGATACGCAGTATTTT
TRBV6-5	.	TRBD2	TRBJ2-2	CASSGLAGETGELFF	TGTGCCAGCAGCGGACTAGCGGGAGAAACCGGGGAGCTGTTTTTT
TRBV19	.	TRBD1	TRBJ2-7	CASSPWTGVDEQYF	TGTGCCAGTAGTCCTTGGACAGGGGTTGACGAGCAGTACTTC
TRBV5-1	.	.	TRBJ1-4	CASSLSWGGSATNEKLFF	TGCGCCAGCAGCTTGTCGTGGGGGGGTTCGGCAACTAATGAAAAACTGTTTTTT
TRBV7-2	.	.	TRBJ1-2	CASSVQGSSYGYTF	TGTGCCAGCAGCGTGCAGGGGTCTAGCTATGGCTACACCTTC
TRBV5-4	.	.	TRBJ2-7	CASSLFRGPQDEQYF	TGTGCCAGCAGCTTGTTTAGGGGCCCACAGGACGAGCAGTACTTC
TRBV5-4	.	.	TRBJ2-3	CASSPRDSAGTQYF	TGTGCCAGCAGCCCCCGGGACTCCGCCGGTACGCAGTATTTT